In its sample, the clone carrying this TCR beta chain was seen a few times. The CDR3 contains 16 residues. The germline V gene has CDR1 MNHNS and CDR2 SASEGT. The trim removed 5 bases at V and 7 bases at J, leaving 11 bases unmatched. The sample is drawn from a study of patients and donors after allogeneic stem cell transplantation. TCRdb re-derived calls from the RT-PCR reads in MiXCR, one entry per CDR3 protein. The sample holds about a million distinct CDR3 sequences, more than 15% seen once. Sequencing used blood, either unsorted or a sorted T cell fraction (not recorded which). The V call is TRBV6-1, the J call TRBJ2-3; the match to TRBD2 covers 11 bases. The TCR comes from a human donor who was either an allogeneic HSCT recipient or a stem cell or donor lymphocyte infusion donor (not recorded which). It is not recorded whose cells these are; they may come from a transplant donor. CDR3 coding DNA: TGTGCCAGCAGTCCGACTAGCGGGATGGTAGGATATACGCAGTATTTT. This codes for CASSPTSGMVGYTQYF.